Shown below are 11 T cell receptor beta chains from a single sample sequenced in a study of T-cell memory formation after mild COVID-19. TCRdb redid the calling of the 5' RACE reads with MiXCR, one entry per CDR3 protein. The table includes 210,000 or so distinct CDR3 sequences, roughly 18% detected once. The source material was PBMCs or a T cell subset sorted from them (not recorded which). These receptors were taken from an adult woman who had mild COVID-19 (a few samples of this study predate the infection). Cell type and time point are not known.

This clonotype appeared a few times. Written as DNA, the CDR3 is TGCGCCAGCAGCTCCCCAGAACAGGGCCCGACCTACGAGCAGTACTTC. It codes for CASSSPEQGPTYEQYF. The V and J genes are TRBV5-1 and TRBJ2-7, with a possible D match to TRBD1 (6 bases). The V and J ends lost 3 bases and 2 bases respectively, with 18 bases between them. This CDR3 is built from 16 residues. Germline V gene lookup returns CDR1 SGHRS and CDR2 YFSETQ.

This clonotype was seen more than once but under ten times. This chain connects TRBV6-2 or TRBV6-3 to TRBJ2-7; maybe TRBD1 (6 bases). The CDR3 covers 15 residues. The V gene's germline CDR1 is MNHEY and CDR2 SVGEGT. V was shortened by 1 base and J by 1 base, with 11 bases between the two germline ends. CDR3 sequence reads: CASSYLDRPSYEQYF. The CDR3 DNA follows: TGTGCCAGCAGTTACTTGGACAGACCGTCCTACGAGCAGTACTTC.

This clonotype was picked up a small number of times. The rearrangement joins TRBV7-9 to TRBJ2-3; the match to TRBD2 covers 8 bases. The CDR3 has 14 amino acids. Germline V CDR1 and CDR2: SEHNR, FQNEAQ (reference sequence). Germline trimming cut 5 bases from V and 4 bases from J; bases unmatched to any gene: 5. For the CDR3, the DNA is TGTGCCAGCAGCGAGCGGGGGCGCGCAGATACGCAGTATTTT. It translates to CASSERGRADTQYF.

The chain links TRBV20-1 to TRBJ2-4; D may be TRBD1 (5 bases). With 0 bases removed from V and 4 bases from J, the gap between germline ends came to 10 bases. From germline, CDR1 is DFQATT and CDR2 SNEGSKA (reference sequence). The CDR3 has 14 residues. The CDR3 protein is CSAREGLRKNIQYF. The CDR3 nucleotides read TGCAGTGCTAGAGAGGGGCTACGGAAAAACATTCAGTACTTC.

This clonotype was observed at least ten times. The V and J genes are TRBV29-1 and TRBJ2-1; the match to TRBD2 covers 10 bases. The CDR3 has 12 amino acids. Germline V gene data show CDR1 as SQVTM and CDR2 as ANQGSEA. V dropped 4 bases and J dropped 10; count of bases not matched to a gene: 4. In DNA form, the CDR3 reads TGCAGCGTTGTAGCGGGAGGTAGAGAGCAGTTCTTC. This sequence encodes CSVVAGGREQFF.

This clonotype was counted a few times. This chain links TRBV6-5 with TRBJ1-6, with 9 bases that match TRBD1. CDR1 MNHEY and CDR2 SVGAGI come from the germline V gene. V shed 6 bases, J shed 6 bases, and the junction held 3 bases outside the gene matches. The CDR3 sequence is 14 residues long. CDR3 DNA: TGTGCCAGCAGCGGACAGGGGATTAATTCACCCCTCCACTTT. Translated, it gives CASSGQGINSPLHF.

The chain couples TRBV4-1 to TRBJ1-6; 9 nucleotides match TRBD1. The CDR3 has 17 residues. V trimming: 1 base; J trimming: 5 bases; junction bases outside the gene matches: 6. The germline CDR1 and CDR2 sequences are MGHRA and YSYEKL. Here the CDR3 DNA reads TGCGCCAGCAGCCAAGCCGGGACAGGGAGGAATAATTCACCCCTCCACTTT. It translates to CASSQAGTGRNNSPLHF.

The chain recombines TRBV7-2 with TRBJ1-6; D is uncertain. The CDR3 is 16 residues long. The germline V and J ends were trimmed by 5 bases and 10 bases, with 21 bases remaining between them. Germline values: CDR1 SGHTA, CDR2 FQGNSA. The CDR3 is CASSPLRPGAGSPLHF. The CDR3 nucleotides are TGTGCCAGCAGCCCCCTGAGACCAGGCGCCGGGTCACCCCTCCACTTT.

The V and J genes are TRBV2 and TRBJ2-7, with 10 bases lining up with TRBD1. The trim removed 6 bases at V and 5 bases at J, leaving 7 bases unmatched. Germline V lookup: CDR1 SNHLY, CDR2 FYNNEI. The CDR3 has 14 residues. The CDR3 here is CASSPGTGVHEQYF. In DNA form, the CDR3 reads TGTGCCAGCAGCCCCGGGACAGGGGTCCACGAGCAGTACTTC.

The genes are TRBV7-6 and TRBJ2-7; D is perhaps TRBD1 (6 bases). This CDR3 comprises 14 residues. The germline gives CDR1 SGHVS, CDR2 FNYEAQ. V lost 1 base to trimming and J lost 4 bases, with 11 bases between them. In nucleotides, the CDR3 is TGTGCCAGCAGCTTAGACCAGGGGTGGTACGAGCAGTACTTC. This gives the protein CASSLDQGWYEQYF.

The chain links TRBV5-1 to TRBJ1-1; perhaps TRBD1 as D (5 bases). CDR1 and CDR2 (germline): SGHRS, YFSETQ. With 4 bases removed from V and 2 bases from J, the gap between germline ends came to 12 bases. This CDR3 has 14 residues. CDR3 residues: CASSPGLTNTEAFF. For the CDR3, the DNA is TGCGCCAGCAGCCCGGGACTTACTAACACTGAAGCTTTCTTT.